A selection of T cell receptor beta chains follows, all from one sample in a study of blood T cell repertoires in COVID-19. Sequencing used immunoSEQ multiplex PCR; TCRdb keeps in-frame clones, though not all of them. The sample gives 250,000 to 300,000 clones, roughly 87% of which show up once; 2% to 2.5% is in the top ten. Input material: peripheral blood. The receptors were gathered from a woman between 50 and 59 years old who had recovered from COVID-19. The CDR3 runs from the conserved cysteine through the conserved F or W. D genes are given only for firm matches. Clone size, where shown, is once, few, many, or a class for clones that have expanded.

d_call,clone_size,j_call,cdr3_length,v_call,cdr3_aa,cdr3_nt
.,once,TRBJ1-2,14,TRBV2,CASSEITVNYGYTF,TGTGCCAGCAGTGAAATTACAGTCAACTATGGCTACACCTTC
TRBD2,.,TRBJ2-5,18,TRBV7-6,CASSLNPTGGSGRETQYF,TGTGCCAGCAGCTTAAACCCAACCGGCGGGAGCGGGCGAGAGACCCAGTACTTC
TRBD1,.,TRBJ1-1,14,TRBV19,CASSLTGILAEAFF,TGTGCCAGTAGTTTGACAGGGATTCTCGCTGAAGCTTTCTTT
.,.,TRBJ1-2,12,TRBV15,CATSKGQPSYTF,TGTGCCACCAGCAAAGGACAGCCCTCCTACACCTTC
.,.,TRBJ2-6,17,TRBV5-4,CASSFPGDYTGANVLTF,TGTGCCAGCAGCTTCCCGGGAGATTACACTGGGGCCAACGTCCTGACTTTC
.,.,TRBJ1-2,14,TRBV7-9,CASSLGSQDYGYTF,TGTGCCAGCAGCTTAGGTTCCCAGGACTATGGCTACACCTTC
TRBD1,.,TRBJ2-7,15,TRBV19,CASSTATGGRYEQYF,TGTGCCAGTAGTACGGCGACAGGGGGCAGGTACGAGCAGTACTTC
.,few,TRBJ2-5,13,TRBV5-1,CASSYSSQETQYF,TGCGCCAGCAGCTATTCCTCGCAAGAGACCCAGTACTTC
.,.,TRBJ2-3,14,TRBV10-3,CAIRPGRDTDTQYF,TGTGCCATCAGACCCGGACGGGACACAGATACGCAGTATTTT
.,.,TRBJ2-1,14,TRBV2,CASSTGPAYNEQFF,TGTGCCAGCAGTACCGGTCCCGCATACAATGAGCAGTTCTTC
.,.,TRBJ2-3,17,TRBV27,CASLPYRASETLDTQYF,TGTGCCAGCCTCCCTTATCGGGCTAGCGAAACACTCGATACGCAGTATTTT
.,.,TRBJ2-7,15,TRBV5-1,CASSPGTSTSYEQYF,TGCGCCAGCAGCCCAGGGACATCCACCTCCTACGAGCAGTACTTC
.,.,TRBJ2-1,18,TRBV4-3,CASSQDSPRGGSYNEQFF,TGCGCCAGCAGCCAAGACAGCCCCAGAGGGGGCTCCTACAATGAGCAGTTCTTC
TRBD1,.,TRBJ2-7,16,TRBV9,CASSPRDRGRHVEQYF,TGTGCCAGCAGCCCCCGGGACAGGGGTCGCCACGTCGAGCAGTACTTC
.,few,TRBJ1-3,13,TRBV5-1,CASQGQSRNTIYF,TGCGCCAGCCAGGGACAATCCCGAAACACCATATATTTT
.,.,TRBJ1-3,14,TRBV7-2,CASSDGGTGNTIYF,TGTGCCAGCAGCGATGGGGGGACTGGAAACACCATATATTTT
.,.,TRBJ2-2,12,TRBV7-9,CASLVETGELFF,TGTGCCAGCTTAGTGGAGACCGGGGAGCTGTTTTTT
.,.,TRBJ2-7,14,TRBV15,CATSRKAGNYEQYF,TGTGCCACCAGCAGAAAGGCGGGCAACTACGAGCAGTACTTC
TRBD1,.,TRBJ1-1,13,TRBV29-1,CSVQYRGNTEAFF,TGCAGCGTTCAGTACAGGGGAAACACTGAAGCTTTCTTT
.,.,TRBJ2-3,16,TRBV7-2,CASTPVGGANTDTQYF,TGTGCCAGCACCCCGGTGGGGGGAGCCAACACAGATACGCAGTATTTT
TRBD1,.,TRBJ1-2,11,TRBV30,CAWGQGGGYTF,TGTGCCTGGGGACAGGGGGGAGGCTACACCTTC
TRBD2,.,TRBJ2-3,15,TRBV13,CASSFNGGGPHTQYF,TGTGCCAGCAGCTTTAACGGCGGGGGGCCCCATACGCAGTATTTT
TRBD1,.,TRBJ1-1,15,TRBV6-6,CASSYKGQGSTEAFF,TGTGCCAGCAGTTACAAAGGACAGGGTAGCACTGAAGCTTTCTTT
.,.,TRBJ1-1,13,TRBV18,CASSRGPNTEAFF,TGTGCCAGCTCACGCGGCCCGAACACTGAAGCTTTCTTT
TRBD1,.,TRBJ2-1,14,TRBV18,CASSRYRDSNEQFF,TGTGCCAGCTCAAGATACCGGGACAGCAATGAGCAGTTCTTC
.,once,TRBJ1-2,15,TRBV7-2,CASSPAGSRSYGYTF,TGTGCCAGCAGCCCAGCTGGGTCTAGGAGCTATGGCTACACCTTC
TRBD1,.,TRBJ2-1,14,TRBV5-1,CASSAQGARDEQFF,TGCGCCAGCAGCGCACAGGGGGCGCGTGATGAGCAGTTCTTC
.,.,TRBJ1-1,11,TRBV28,CASSLWPEAFF,TGTGCCAGCAGTTTGTGGCCTGAAGCTTTCTTT
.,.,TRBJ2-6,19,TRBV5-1,CASSLSLAPGYSGANVLTF,TGCGCCAGCAGCTTGAGTTTGGCTCCAGGCTACTCTGGGGCCAACGTCCTGACTTTC
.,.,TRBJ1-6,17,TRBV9,CASSVYSVSSYNSPLHF,TGTGCCAGCAGCGTATACTCCGTGAGCTCCTATAATTCACCCCTCCACTTT
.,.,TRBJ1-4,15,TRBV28,CASSLEVGGDEKLFF,TGTGCCAGCAGTTTAGAGGTGGGGGGGGATGAAAAACTGTTTTTT
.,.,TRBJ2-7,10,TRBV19,CAREGSEQYF,TGTGCCAGAGAGGGTAGCGAGCAGTACTTC
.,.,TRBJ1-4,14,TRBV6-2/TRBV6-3,CASSYGGREEKLFF,TGTGCCAGCAGTTACGGCGGGAGAGAAGAAAAACTGTTTTTT
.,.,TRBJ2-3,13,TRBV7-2,CASSFPSTDTQYF,TGTGCCAGCAGCTTTCCTAGCACAGATACGCAGTATTTT
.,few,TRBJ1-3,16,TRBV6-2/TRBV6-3,CASSWRGKSSGNTIYF,TGTGCCAGCAGTTGGCGAGGGAAGAGCTCTGGAAACACCATATATTTT
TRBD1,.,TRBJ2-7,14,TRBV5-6,CASSLRQGTYEQYF,TGTGCCAGCAGCCTAAGACAGGGGACCTACGAGCAGTACTTC
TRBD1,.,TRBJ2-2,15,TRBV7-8,CATPKDRRYTGELFF,TGTGCCACCCCAAAGGACAGGAGATACACCGGGGAGCTGTTTTTT
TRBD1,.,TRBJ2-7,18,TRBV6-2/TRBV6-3,CASSYGRRDSRSIYEQYF,TGTGCCAGCAGTTACGGACGCCGGGACAGCCGTTCGATCTACGAGCAGTACTTC
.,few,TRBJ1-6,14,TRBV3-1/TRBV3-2,CASSQPGQSSPLHF,TGTGCCAGCAGCCAACCAGGCCAAAGTTCACCCCTCCACTTT
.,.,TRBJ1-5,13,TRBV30,CAWPTYGNQPQHF,TGTGCCTGGCCCACCTACGGCAATCAGCCCCAGCATTTT
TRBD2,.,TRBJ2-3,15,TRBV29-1,CSVGTNSGRWDTQYF,TGCAGCGTTGGAACCAATAGCGGGAGATGGGATACGCAGTATTTT
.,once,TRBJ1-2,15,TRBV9,CASSVAVRAYYGYTF,TGTGCCAGCAGCGTAGCAGTCAGGGCCTACTATGGCTACACCTTC
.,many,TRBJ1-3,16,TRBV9,CASSLEESFSGNTIYF,TGTGCCAGCAGCCTCGAGGAAAGCTTCTCTGGAAACACCATATATTTT
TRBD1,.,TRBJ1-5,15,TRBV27,CASSRTGTNNQPQHF,TGTGCCAGCAGTCGGACAGGTACCAATAATCAGCCCCAGCATTTT
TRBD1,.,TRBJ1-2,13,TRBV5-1,CASSEQGYYGYTF,TGCGCCAGCTCCGAACAGGGGTACTATGGCTACACCTTC
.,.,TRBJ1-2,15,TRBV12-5,CASGLAGLTNYGYTF,TGTGCTAGTGGTTTGGCTGGACTGACTAACTATGGCTACACCTTC
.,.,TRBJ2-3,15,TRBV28,CASLDRRGFLDTQYF,TGTGCCAGCCTTGACAGGCGGGGGTTCCTAGATACGCAGTATTTT
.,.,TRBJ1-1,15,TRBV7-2,CASSLERGANTEAFF,TGTGCCAGCAGCTTAGAACGGGGGGCGAACACTGAAGCTTTCTTT
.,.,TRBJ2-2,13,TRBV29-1,CSVQTTYTGELFF,TGCAGCGTTCAAACTACCTACACCGGGGAGCTGTTTTTT
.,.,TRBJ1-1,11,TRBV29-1,CSVWRAGEAFF,TGCAGCGTTTGGAGGGCGGGTGAAGCTTTCTTT
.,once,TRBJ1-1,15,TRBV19,CASSMAGTTYTEAFF,TGTGCCAGTAGTATGGCGGGGACCACCTACACTGAAGCTTTCTTT
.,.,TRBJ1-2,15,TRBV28,CASRGGGGGGIGYTF,TGTGCCAGCAGAGGTGGAGGGGGGGGCGGAATTGGCTACACCTTC
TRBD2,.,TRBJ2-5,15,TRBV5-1,CASMPGLAGRETQYF,TGCGCCAGCATGCCGGGACTAGCGGGACGAGAGACCCAGTACTTC
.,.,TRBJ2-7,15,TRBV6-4,CASSDRTPVTYEQYF,TGTGCCAGCAGTGACCGGACACCCGTCACCTACGAGCAGTACTTC
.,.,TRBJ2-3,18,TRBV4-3,CASSQGEVVSTFTDTQYF,TGCGCCAGCAGCCAAGGGGAGGTAGTTTCCACATTCACAGATACGCAGTATTTT
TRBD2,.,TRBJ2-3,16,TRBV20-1,CSASNPTSGDTDTQYF,TGCAGTGCTAGTAACCCGACTAGCGGGGACACAGATACGCAGTATTTT
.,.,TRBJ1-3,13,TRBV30,CAWIQGPGNTIYF,TGTGCCTGGATACAGGGCCCTGGAAACACCATATATTTT
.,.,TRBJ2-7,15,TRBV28,CASSFGGNPTYEQYF,TGTGCCAGCAGTTTCGGCGGTAACCCTACATACGAGCAGTACTTC
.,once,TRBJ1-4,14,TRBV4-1,CASSLFPGNEKLFF,TGCGCCAGCAGCCTCTTTCCAGGGAATGAAAAACTGTTTTTT